This T cell receptor (beta chain) is drawn from a study of blood T cells in healthy people across ages. Regarding the study as a whole: Using unsorted PBMCs precluded a conclusive naive versus antigen-experienced comparison.

For this clonotype: Its antigen remains unknown.

Through a sample-barcoded 5' primer and a J-beta primer mix, a second PCR was run for roughly 7 to 11 cycles. TCRdb reprocessed the 5' RACE reads with MiXCR, giving one entry per CDR3 protein. Here the sample spans 1 million to 1.2 million distinct CDR3 sequences, approximately 38% being singletons. Total RNA extraction produced at least 6 micrograms (per sample) for the study. Germline CDR1 reads SQVTM; CDR2 reads ANQGSEA. CDR3 length equals 11 residues. The V and J ends lost 1 base and 8 bases respectively, with 6 bases between them. This receptor was identified in a young man in good health. The specimen was blood. The rearrangement uses TRBV29-1 and TRBJ2-1, with D unresolved. DNA for the CDR3: TGCAGCGTTGAAGTGGAGCATGAGCAGTTCTTC. Protein: CSVEVEHEQFF.